Here is one T cell receptor beta chain with its context. This CDR3 contains 13 residues. Germline V gene data show CDR1 as SGHKS and CDR2 as YYEKEE (reference sequence). Trimming took 3 bases from V and 1 from J, leaving 7 bases between them. The data are from a study of control samples from healthy donors and cancer patients. Profiling relied on immunoSEQ multiplex PCR, and the TCRdb table lists in-frame clones only, not all of them. This sample has about 170,000 clones, with 91% found just once. The material sequenced was blood. The V and J genes are TRBV5-5 and TRBJ1-1; D remains unclear. This sequence originates from a young woman in good health. Here the CDR3 reads CASSSVGNTEAFF. The CDR3 coding sequence is TGTGCCAGCAGCTCAGTTGGGAACACTGAAGCTTTCTTT.